Listed here are 4 T cell receptor beta chains from one sample, sequenced in a study of T cell responses to AZD1222 COVID-19 vaccine. Profiling relied on immunoSEQ multiplex PCR, and the TCRdb table lists in-frame clones only, not all of them. Of around 200,000 clones in the sample, 85% to 95% were seen once. Sample: peripheral blood, taken on day 0 of AZD1222 vaccination. These receptors came from an adult in good health.

This chain uses TRBV5-1 with TRBJ1-1; D remains unclear. Deletions cut 2 bases from V and 1 base from J, with 9 bases between. This CDR3 comprises 14 residues. Germline V gene sequence: CDR1 SGHRS, CDR2 YFSETQ. CDR3 amino acids: CASSFVGPNTEAFF. CDR3 nucleotide sequence: TGCGCCAGCAGCTTTGTAGGGCCGAACACTGAAGCTTTCTTT. The complete variable domain, with remaining parts taken from reference TRBV5-1 and TRBJ1-1, reads KAGVTQTPRYLIKTRGQQVTLSCSPISGHRSVSWYQQTPGQGLQFLFEYFSETQRNKGNFPGRFSGRQFSNSRSEMNVSTLELGDSALYLCASSFVGPNTEAFFGQGTRLTVV.

The genes are TRBV7-8 and TRBJ2-2, with a weak D call TRBD1 (6 bases). This CDR3 is 16 amino acids long. V was pared by 7 bases and J by 0 bases, with 15 bases between. Looked up from germline, CDR1 is SGHVS and CDR2 is FQNEAQ. The CDR3: CASTVLTGSNTGELFF. The CDR3 DNA reads as TGTGCCAGCACCGTTCTGACAGGCTCGAACACCGGGGAGCTGTTTTTT.

For the CDR3, the DNA is TGTGCCAGCAGATCCCTGCGGGGGAACACCGGGGAGCTGTTTTTT. This gives the protein CASRSLRGNTGELFF. The genes are TRBV11-2 and TRBJ2-2; D is possibly TRBD2 (6 bases). The germline gives CDR1 SGHAT, CDR2 FQNNGV. V shed 6 bases and J shed 1 base, with 12 bases lying between them. CDR3 length: 15 residues.

V usage is TRBV10-3 and J usage is TRBJ2-3; 11 nucleotides match TRBD2. The CDR3 totals 17 residues. Losses at the gene ends were 0 bases for V and 6 bases for J; bases not matched to a gene: 8. Germline assignment: CDR1 ENHRY and CDR2 SYGVKD. The CDR3 DNA reads as TGTGCCATCAGTGAGTCGAGTCTAGCGGGGGGCCGGGATACGCAGTATTTT. The encoded protein is CAISESSLAGGRDTQYF.